The sequence of this TCR beta chain was determined in a study of Ad26.COV2.S vaccination and SARS-CoV-2 variants. Study summary: The donor participated in the COV1001 trial, in its Ad26.COV2.S arm.

In regard to this clone: The antigen is unknown.

The CDR3 runs 17 residues. The germline gives CDR1 SGHDN, CDR2 FVKESK. V lost 4 bases to trimming and J lost 6 bases; unmatched junction nucleotides: 10. Study-wide results and limits: It was vaccine recipients, not placebo recipients, who had the higher spike-specific TCR breadth.

The method was immunoSEQ multiplex PCR; TCRdb's version includes in-frame clones alone and lacks a portion of them. The top ten clones hold around 1.5% of a sample with about 680,000 clones, about 90% of them seen once. The treatment is: roughly 20 received Ad26.COV2.S at low or high dose, single or two shots; several received placebo; per-sample allocation not given. Samples came from day 63 after the first vaccine or placebo injection. This person who donated was an adult of 18-55 years in Boston. The sample consisted of peripheral blood, taken in a trial of Ad26.COV2.S vaccine versus placebo. J is TRBJ2-3 and V is TRBV14; 13 nucleotides match TRBD2. The TCR comes from a person between 18 and 65 years old who received the Ad26.COV2.S COVID-19 vaccine or a placebo. CDR3 DNA: TGTGCCAGCAGCCCAAGGACTAGCGGGAGCCCTCGGGATACGCAGTATTTT. This gives the protein CASSPRTSGSPRDTQYF.